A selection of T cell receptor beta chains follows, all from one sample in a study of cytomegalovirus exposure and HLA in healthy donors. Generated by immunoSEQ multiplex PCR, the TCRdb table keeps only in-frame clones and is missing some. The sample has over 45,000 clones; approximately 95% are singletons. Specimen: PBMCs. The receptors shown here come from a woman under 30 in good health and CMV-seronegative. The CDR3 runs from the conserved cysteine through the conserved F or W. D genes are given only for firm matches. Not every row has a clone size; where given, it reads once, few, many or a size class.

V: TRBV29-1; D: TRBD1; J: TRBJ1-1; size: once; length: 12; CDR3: CSVTNRGLEAFF; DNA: TGCAGCGTTACCAACAGGGGGCTTGAAGCTTTCTTT
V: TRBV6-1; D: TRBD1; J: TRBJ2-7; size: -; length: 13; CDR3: CASTKTGDYEQYF; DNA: TGTGCCAGCACGAAGACAGGGGACTACGAGCAGTACTTC
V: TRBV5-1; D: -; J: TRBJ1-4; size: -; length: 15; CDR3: CASSLAGGTNEKLFF; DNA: TGCGCCAGCAGCTTGGCGGGTGGGACTAATGAAAAACTGTTTTTT
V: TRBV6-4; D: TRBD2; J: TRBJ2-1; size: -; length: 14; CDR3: CASSVAGEAGEQFF; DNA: TGTGCCAGCAGTGTGGCGGGAGAGGCTGGTGAGCAGTTCTTC
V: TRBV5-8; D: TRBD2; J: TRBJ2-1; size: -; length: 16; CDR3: CASSSGLAGAYNEQFF; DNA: TGTGCCAGCAGCTCGGGACTAGCGGGGGCCTACAATGAGCAGTTCTTC
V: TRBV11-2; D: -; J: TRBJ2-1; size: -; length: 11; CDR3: CASSPLNEQFF; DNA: TGTGCCAGCAGCCCACTGAATGAGCAGTTCTTC
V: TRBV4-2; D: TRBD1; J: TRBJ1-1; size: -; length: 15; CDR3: CASSQEDRGNTEAFF; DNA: TGTGCCAGCAGCCAAGAGGACAGGGGGAACACTGAAGCTTTCTTT
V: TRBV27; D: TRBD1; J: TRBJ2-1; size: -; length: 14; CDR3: CASSLSGTDNEQFF; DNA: TGTGCCAGCAGTTTATCGGGGACAGACAATGAGCAGTTCTTC
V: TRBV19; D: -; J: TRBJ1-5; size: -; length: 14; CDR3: CASSPGGSNQPQHF; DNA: TGTGCCAGTAGTCCGGGGGGGAGCAATCAGCCCCAGCATTTT
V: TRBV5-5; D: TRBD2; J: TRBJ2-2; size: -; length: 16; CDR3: CASSPASGSVVGELFF; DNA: TGTGCCAGCAGCCCAGCTAGCGGGTCCGTTGTCGGGGAGCTGTTTTTT
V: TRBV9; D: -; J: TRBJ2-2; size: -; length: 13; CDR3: CASSVSGRRELFF; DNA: TGTGCCAGCAGCGTAAGCGGCCGACGGGAGCTGTTTTTT
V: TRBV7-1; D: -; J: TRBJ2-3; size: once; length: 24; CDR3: CASSAGTGGGPGLAGNGPMDTQYF; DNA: TGTGCCAGCAGCGCAGGGACAGGGGGCGGCCCGGGACTAGCGGGAAATGGGCCCATGGATACGCAGTATTTT
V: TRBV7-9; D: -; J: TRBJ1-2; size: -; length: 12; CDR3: CASGRGTYGYTF; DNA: TGTGCCTCCGGCCGGGGTACCTATGGCTACACCTTC
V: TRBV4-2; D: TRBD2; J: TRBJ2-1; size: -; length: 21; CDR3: CASSQDAQAGGRPRTRDEQFF; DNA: TGTGCCAGCAGCCAAGATGCCCAAGCGGGGGGTAGACCTAGGACGCGGGATGAGCAGTTCTTC
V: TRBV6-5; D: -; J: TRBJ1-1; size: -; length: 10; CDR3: CASRGHRAFF; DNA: TGTGCCAGCAGGGGACACAGGGCTTTCTTT
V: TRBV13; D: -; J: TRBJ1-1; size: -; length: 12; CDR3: CASSLDPIEAFF; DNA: TGTGCCAGCAGCTTAGATCCCATTGAAGCTTTCTTT
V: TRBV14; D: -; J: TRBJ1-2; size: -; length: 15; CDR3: CASQQEAALNYGYTF; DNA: TGTGCCAGCCAACAGGAAGCAGCCTTGAACTATGGCTACACCTTC
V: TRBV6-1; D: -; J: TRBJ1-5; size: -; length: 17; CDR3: CASSESTGSGSNQPQHF; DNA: TGTGCCAGCAGTGAATCCACAGGTTCGGGTAGCAATCAGCCCCAGCATTTT
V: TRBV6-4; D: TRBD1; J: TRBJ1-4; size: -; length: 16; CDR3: CASSSSQQGFFEKLFF; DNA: TGTGCCAGCAGTTCTTCCCAACAGGGGTTCTTTGAAAAACTGTTTTTT
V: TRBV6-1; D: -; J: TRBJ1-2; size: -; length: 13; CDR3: CAFGPGWGYGYTF; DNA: -
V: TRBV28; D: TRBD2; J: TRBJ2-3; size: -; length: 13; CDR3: CASSQGTSGRGYF; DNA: TGTGCCAGCAGCCAAGGGACTAGCGGTCGAGGGTATTTT
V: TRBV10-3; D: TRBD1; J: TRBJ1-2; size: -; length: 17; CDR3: CAISDPKTGESNYGYTF; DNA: TGTGCCATCAGTGACCCGAAGACAGGGGAAAGTAACTATGGCTACACCTTC
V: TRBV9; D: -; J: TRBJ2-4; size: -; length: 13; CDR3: CASSPGPGDIQYF; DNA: TGTGCCAGCAGCCCTGGACCAGGGGACATTCAGTACTTC
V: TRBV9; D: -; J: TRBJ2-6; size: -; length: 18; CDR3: CASSAKRGNPSGANVLTF; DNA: TGTGCCAGCAGCGCCAAGAGGGGGAACCCCTCTGGGGCCAACGTCCTGACTTTC
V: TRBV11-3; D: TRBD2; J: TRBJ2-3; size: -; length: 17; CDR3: CASSSPLADTLGDTQYF; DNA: TGTGCCAGCAGCTCGCCCCTAGCGGACACGCTTGGAGATACGCAGTATTTT
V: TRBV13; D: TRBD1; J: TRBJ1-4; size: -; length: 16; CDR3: CASSSQGAATNEKLFF; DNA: TGTGCCAGCAGCTCACAGGGGGCTGCAACTAATGAAAAACTGTTTTTT
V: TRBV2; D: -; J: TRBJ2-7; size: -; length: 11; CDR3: CASKEGYEQYF; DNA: TGTGCCAGCAAGGAGGGGTACGAGCAGTACTTC